Listed below are T cell receptor beta chains from one sample, sequenced in a study of blood T cell repertoires in COVID-19. Repertoires were generated with immunoSEQ multiplex PCR, while TCRdb's copy carries only in-frame clones and drops some. Of about 80,000 clones listed, around 88% are singletons. What was sequenced was peripheral blood. These receptor sequences come from a woman aged 80 or older with acute or convalescent COVID-19. Both conserved end residues are part of each CDR3. The order of the fields is clone size, V gene, D gene, J gene, CDR3 DNA, CDR3 protein. A D gene is named only where the DNA matches it firmly. Clone size is not always given. Where it is, it says once, few, many or a class for expanded clones.

clone size: .
V gene: TRBV12-3/TRBV12-4
D gene: .
J gene: TRBJ1-6
CDR3 DNA: TGTGCCAGCAGTCGGAATTCACCCCTCCACTTT
CDR3 protein: CASSRNSPLHF

clone size: .
V gene: TRBV5-1
D gene: .
J gene: TRBJ1-4
CDR3 DNA: TGCGCCAGCAGCTTGTTAGCTGTAACAACTAATGAAAAACTGTTTTTT
CDR3 protein: CASSLLAVTTNEKLFF

clone size: .
V gene: TRBV5-5
D gene: TRBD2
J gene: TRBJ2-1
CDR3 DNA: TGTGCCAGCAGCTCTAGCGGGGGCTCAGAGCAGTTCTTC
CDR3 protein: CASSSSGGSEQFF

clone size: .
V gene: TRBV30
D gene: TRBD1
J gene: TRBJ1-1
CDR3 DNA: TGTGCCTGGAGGACAGGGGGCACTGAAGCTTTCTTT
CDR3 protein: CAWRTGGTEAFF

clone size: .
V gene: TRBV27
D gene: TRBD2
J gene: TRBJ2-5
CDR3 DNA: TGTGCCAGCAGGAGTCATCGGGGGGGGCTGGAGACCCAGTACTTC
CDR3 protein: CASRSHRGGLETQYF

clone size: .
V gene: TRBV4-1
D gene: .
J gene: TRBJ2-5
CDR3 DNA: TGCGCCAGCAGCCGTGGGACCTCAGGGGGGGAGACCCAGTACTTC
CDR3 protein: CASSRGTSGGETQYF

clone size: .
V gene: TRBV7-2
D gene: TRBD1
J gene: TRBJ1-2
CDR3 DNA: TGTGCCAGCAGCCCGTCCCGGGACAGGGGCCGCAATGGCTACACCTTC
CDR3 protein: CASSPSRDRGRNGYTF

clone size: once
V gene: TRBV3-1/TRBV3-2
D gene: TRBD2
J gene: TRBJ2-3
CDR3 DNA: TGTGCCAGCAGCCGGGGAGGGAGAGGGGATACGCAGTATTTT
CDR3 protein: CASSRGGRGDTQYF

clone size: .
V gene: TRBV30
D gene: TRBD2
J gene: TRBJ2-3
CDR3 DNA: TGTGCCTGGCTACTAGCGGGAACGGATACGCAGTATTTT
CDR3 protein: CAWLLAGTDTQYF

clone size: .
V gene: TRBV30
D gene: TRBD1
J gene: TRBJ1-1
CDR3 DNA: TGTGCCTGGAGCGGGACAGGGACTGAAGCTTTCTTT
CDR3 protein: CAWSGTGTEAFF

clone size: .
V gene: TRBV29-1
D gene: TRBD2
J gene: TRBJ2-1
CDR3 DNA: TGCAGCGTTGAACGGGGGGACAATGAGCAGTTCTTC
CDR3 protein: CSVERGDNEQFF

clone size: .
V gene: TRBV29-1
D gene: .
J gene: TRBJ1-2
CDR3 DNA: TGCAGCTTTACCGGGACAAGAGCTAACTATGGCTACACCTTC
CDR3 protein: CSFTGTRANYGYTF

clone size: .
V gene: TRBV19
D gene: .
J gene: TRBJ1-2
CDR3 DNA: TGTGCCAGTAGTACCGACAGGAGGAGCAACTATGGCTACACCTTC
CDR3 protein: CASSTDRRSNYGYTF

clone size: .
V gene: TRBV5-1
D gene: .
J gene: TRBJ2-1
CDR3 DNA: TGCGCCAGCAGCTCCCTCCCGGGGAGTGAGCAGTTCTTC
CDR3 protein: CASSSLPGSEQFF

clone size: .
V gene: TRBV6-2/TRBV6-3
D gene: .
J gene: TRBJ2-7
CDR3 DNA: TGTGCCAGCAGTTACCCGGACATCCCATCCTACGAGCAGTACTTC
CDR3 protein: CASSYPDIPSYEQYF

clone size: few
V gene: TRBV5-5
D gene: TRBD2
J gene: TRBJ2-3
CDR3 DNA: TGTGCCAGCAGCCGAACGGGACTAGCGGGGGAAGAGACAGATACGCAGTATTTT
CDR3 protein: CASSRTGLAGEETDTQYF

clone size: once
V gene: TRBV7-2
D gene: .
J gene: TRBJ1-4
CDR3 DNA: TGTGCCAGCAGCTTGGGGTCGGGAGCATTAGAAAAACTGTTTTTT
CDR3 protein: CASSLGSGALEKLFF

clone size: .
V gene: TRBV30
D gene: .
J gene: TRBJ1-5
CDR3 DNA: TGTGCCTGGAGTGTACGGGGGGGGACGGGTGATCAGCCCCAGCATTTT
CDR3 protein: CAWSVRGGTGDQPQHF

clone size: .
V gene: TRBV9
D gene: .
J gene: TRBJ1-2
CDR3 DNA: TGTGCCAGCAGCGTAGGAGGGTCGGACTACACCTTC
CDR3 protein: CASSVGGSDYTF

clone size: .
V gene: TRBV6-5
D gene: TRBD2
J gene: TRBJ2-7
CDR3 DNA: TGTGCCAGCAGGAGGGAGCGGGGGGCCTACGAGCAGTACTTC
CDR3 protein: CASRRERGAYEQYF

clone size: .
V gene: TRBV4-1
D gene: TRBD1
J gene: TRBJ1-1
CDR3 DNA: TGCGCCAGCAGCCAAGGACAGGGTGTGAACACTGAAGCTTTCTTT
CDR3 protein: CASSQGQGVNTEAFF

clone size: .
V gene: TRBV5-6
D gene: .
J gene: TRBJ1-5
CDR3 DNA: TGTGCCAGCAGTAGTACGGACAGTTTAGGCAATCAGCCCCAGCATTTT
CDR3 protein: CASSSTDSLGNQPQHF

clone size: .
V gene: TRBV21-1
D gene: .
J gene: TRBJ2-6
CDR3 DNA: TGTGCCAGCAGCAAAGAGGACGGGGACTCTGGGGCCAACGTCCTGACTTTC
CDR3 protein: CASSKEDGDSGANVLTF

clone size: .
V gene: TRBV5-4
D gene: TRBD2
J gene: TRBJ2-1
CDR3 DNA: TGTGCCAGCAGCTTGGTTCTGGTAGCGGGGCCCGCCTACAATGAGCAGTTCTTC
CDR3 protein: CASSLVLVAGPAYNEQFF

clone size: .
V gene: TRBV28
D gene: .
J gene: TRBJ1-1
CDR3 DNA: TGTGCCAGCAGTTCCATAGGAGGCGGGAACACTGAAGCTTTCTTT
CDR3 protein: CASSSIGGGNTEAFF

clone size: .
V gene: TRBV19
D gene: .
J gene: TRBJ2-2
CDR3 DNA: TGTGCCAGTAGCCTCCATGGGAGCGCCGGGGAGCTGTTTTTT
CDR3 protein: CASSLHGSAGELFF

clone size: .
V gene: TRBV19
D gene: .
J gene: TRBJ1-4
CDR3 DNA: TGTGCCAGTAGTTCCGGACAGGAAAAACTGTTTTTT
CDR3 protein: CASSSGQEKLFF

clone size: .
V gene: TRBV7-2
D gene: .
J gene: TRBJ2-1
CDR3 DNA: TGTGCCAGCAGCTTACAGCCCGGGACTGCCTCCTACAATGAGCAGTTCTTC
CDR3 protein: CASSLQPGTASYNEQFF

clone size: few
V gene: TRBV5-6
D gene: .
J gene: TRBJ2-2
CDR3 DNA: TGTGCCAGCAGCTTGTGGGCCGGGGGAGACACCGGGGAGCTGTTTTTT
CDR3 protein: CASSLWAGGDTGELFF

clone size: .
V gene: TRBV7-8
D gene: .
J gene: TRBJ2-1
CDR3 DNA: TGTGCCAGCAGCCCCCGGGAAAATGAGCAGTTCTTC
CDR3 protein: CASSPRENEQFF